Below are 6 T cell receptor beta chains sequenced from a single sample in a study of beta chain features in type 1 diabetes (dated by TCRdb to the late 2010s). The library was produced with the immunoSEQ multiplex PCR assay. The entire isolated RNA was reverse transcribed using the High Capacity cDNA Reverse Transcription Kit, and thus expressed TCRB transcripts were sequenced. What TCRdb holds here is the immuneACCESS table cut down to in-frame rearrangements. Part of the clones is not present; checked against another copy, under half of the missing clones reflect an unresolved V gene, and the others are unexplained. The sample yields 200,000 to 300,000 clones; approximately 70% were counted once. Approximately 0.053% of the sample belongs to the ten largest clones. Sequencing was done on a sample of naive CD4+ T cells from blood. The cell subset or site tag for this specimen amounts to: true naive CD4+ T cells. These receptors all stem from a man aged 25-45 years in good health.

The chain has TRBV30 and TRBJ2-6; perhaps TRBD2 as D (5 bases). The CDR3 consists of 16 residues. Germline V gives CDR1 GTSNPN, CDR2 SVGIG (reference sequence). V lost 0 bases and J lost 0, with 9 bases in between. CDR3 DNA sequence: TGTGCCTGGAGTGTAGGAGGCAACTCTGGGGCCAACGTCCTGACTTTC. Translation gives CAWSVGGNSGANVLTF.

This clone was seen a handful of times. The V and J genes are TRBV25-1 and TRBJ2-4; 7 bases are shared with TRBD1. V was pared by 3 bases and J by 6 bases, with 2 bases of the junction left unmatched. The CDR3 totals 13 residues. CDR1 and CDR2 from the germline V gene are MGHDK and SYGVNS. The CDR3, as DNA: TGTGCCAGCAGTGAGGGGGACAGAAACATTCAGTACTTC. This sequence encodes CASSEGDRNIQYF.

The chain links TRBV19 to TRBJ2-5; either TRBD1 or TRBD2 may fit D (6 bases each). V lost 5 bases and J 4 bases, leaving 11 bases between the germline ends. CDR1 LNHDA and CDR2 SQIVND come from the germline V gene (reference sequence). The CDR3 loop spans 13 amino acids. The CDR3 is CASSLRGAETQYF. The DNA for the CDR3 is TGTGCCAGTAGTTTGAGGGGGGCAGAGACCCAGTACTTC. Full variable domain (outside the CDR3, taken from reference TRBV19 and TRBJ2-5): DGGITQSPKYLFRKEGQNVTLSCEQNLNHDAMYWYRQDPGQGLRLIYYSQIVNDFQKGDIAEGYSVSREKKESFPLTVTSAQKNPTAFYLCASSLRGAETQYFGPGTRLLVL.

In this sample, this clone turned up once. The chain uses TRBV19 and TRBJ2-1, with 7 bases identical to TRBD1. Germline V gene lookup returns CDR1 LNHDA and CDR2 SQIVND (reference sequence). The CDR3 consists of 15 residues. J lost 4 bases, V lost 4 bases, and 7 bases had no gene match. CDR3 residues: CASSTQGTAYNEQFF. The CDR3 bases are TGTGCCAGTAGTACCCAGGGGACAGCATACAATGAGCAGTTCTTC.

The sample holds a few counts of this clone. The chain carries TRBV6-5 and TRBJ2-2; 8 bases map to TRBD2. The CDR3 spans 14 residues. Unmatched junction bases numbered 5, after V lost 2 bases and J lost 9 bases. Germline V CDR1 and CDR2: MNHEY, SVGAGI. CDR3 protein: CASSYGTSRRELFF. The CDR3, as DNA: TGTGCCAGCAGTTACGGGACTAGTCGCCGGGAGCTGTTTTTT.

This clone was recorded a few times. The gene calls are TRBV4-1 and TRBJ2-7, with TRBD2 matching 10 bases. Losses at the gene ends were 5 bases for V and 6 bases for J; bases not matched to a gene: 10. The CDR3 covers 15 residues. CDR1 and CDR2 (germline): MGHRA, YSYEKL. The CDR3, as DNA: TGCGCCAGCAGCTACGATCTAGCGGGAGTTTTCGAGCAGTACTTC. Its protein is CASSYDLAGVFEQYF.